This T cell receptor beta chain is from a study of cytomegalovirus exposure and HLA in healthy donors. The CDR3 has 16 residues. Trimming took 0 bases from V and 0 from J, leaving 11 bases between them. CDR1 is LNHDA, CDR2 SQIVND, per germline (reference sequence). A multiplex PCR was run with 60 Vbeta primers and 13 Jbeta primers. Assay used: immunoSEQ multiplex PCR; TCRdb lists only in-frame clones, some missing. The table records 200,000 to 300,000 clones, about 83% of them present only once. V and J are TRBV19 and TRBJ1-1, with D possibly matching TRBD1 (6 bases). Sequencing was performed on PBMCs. The TCR was taken from a woman aged 35 to 49 in good health and CMV-seropositive. CDR3 bases: TGTGCCAGTAGTATAGATCGAACAGGGTTGAACACTGAAGCTTTCTTT. It encodes CASSIDRTGLNTEAFF.